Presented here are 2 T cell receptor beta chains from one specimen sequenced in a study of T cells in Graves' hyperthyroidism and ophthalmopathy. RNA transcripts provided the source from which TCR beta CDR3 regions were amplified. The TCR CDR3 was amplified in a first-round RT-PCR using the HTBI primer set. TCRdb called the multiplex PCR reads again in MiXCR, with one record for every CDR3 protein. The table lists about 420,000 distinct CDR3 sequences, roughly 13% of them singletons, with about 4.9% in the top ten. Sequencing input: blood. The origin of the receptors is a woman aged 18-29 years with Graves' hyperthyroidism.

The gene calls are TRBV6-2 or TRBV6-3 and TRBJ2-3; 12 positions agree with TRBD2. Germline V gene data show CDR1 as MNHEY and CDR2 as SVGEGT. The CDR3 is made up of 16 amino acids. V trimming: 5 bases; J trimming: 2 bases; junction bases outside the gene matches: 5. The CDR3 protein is CASSRLAGANTDTQYF. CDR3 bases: TGTGCCAGCAGTAGACTAGCGGGAGCCAACACAGATACGCAGTATTTT.

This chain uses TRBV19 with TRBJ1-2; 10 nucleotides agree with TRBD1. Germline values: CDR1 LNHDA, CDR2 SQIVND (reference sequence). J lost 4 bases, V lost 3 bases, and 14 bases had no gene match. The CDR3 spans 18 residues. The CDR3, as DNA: TGTGCCAGTAGTATGACCGGGACAGGGGACCCAAACGCCTATGGCTACACCTTC. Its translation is CASSMTGTGDPNAYGYTF.